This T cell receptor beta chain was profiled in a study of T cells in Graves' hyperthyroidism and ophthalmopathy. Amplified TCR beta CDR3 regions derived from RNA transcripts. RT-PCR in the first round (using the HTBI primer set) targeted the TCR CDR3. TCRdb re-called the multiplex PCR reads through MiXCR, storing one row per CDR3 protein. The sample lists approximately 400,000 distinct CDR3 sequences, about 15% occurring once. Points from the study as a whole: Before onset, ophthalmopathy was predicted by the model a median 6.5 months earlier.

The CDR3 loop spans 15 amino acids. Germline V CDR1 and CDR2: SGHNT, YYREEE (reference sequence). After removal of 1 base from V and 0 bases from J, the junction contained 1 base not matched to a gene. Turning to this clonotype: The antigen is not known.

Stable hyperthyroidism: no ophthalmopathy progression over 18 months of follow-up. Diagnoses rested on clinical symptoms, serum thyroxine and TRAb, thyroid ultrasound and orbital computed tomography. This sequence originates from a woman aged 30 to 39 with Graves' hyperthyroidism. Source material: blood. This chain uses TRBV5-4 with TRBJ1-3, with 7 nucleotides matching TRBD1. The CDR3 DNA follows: TGTGCCAGCAGCTTGACAGGGGCCTCTGGAAACACCATATATTTT. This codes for CASSLTGASGNTIYF.